Below are 19 T cell receptor beta chains sequenced from a single sample in a study of cytomegalovirus exposure and HLA in healthy donors. PCR employed 60 Vbeta and 13 Jbeta primers. Here immunoSEQ multiplex PCR was the method, and the copy in TCRdb shows in-frame clones only, minus some. Counted here are around 110,000 clones, 75% to 90% occurring once; the ten biggest clones make up less than 2.5%. The sequenced sample was PBMCs. All receptors come from a man younger than 40 in good health and CMV-seronegative.

The chain is built from TRBV19 and TRBJ1-1, with 9 positions matching TRBD1. This CDR3 contains 17 residues. Germline V gene sequence: CDR1 LNHDA, CDR2 SQIVND (reference sequence). V shed 8 bases and J 2 bases; nucleotides not matched to a gene: 15. The CDR3 sequence is CASRPKTGGAGNTEAFF. DNA of the CDR3: TGTGCCAGTCGTCCTAAAACAGGGGGCGCGGGAAACACTGAAGCTTTCTTT.

The V and J genes are TRBV28 and TRBJ2-7; possibly TRBD2 for D (6 bases). Germline loops: CDR1 MDHEN, CDR2 SYDVKM. V was pared by 6 bases and J by 2 bases, with 17 bases between. The length of the CDR3 is 15 residues. The CDR3 nucleotides are TGTGCCAGCAGGGCCGGGGGAGGAGCGGCCTACGAGCAGTACTTC. It encodes CASRAGGGAAYEQYF.

The J gene is TRBJ2-7, the V gene TRBV6-6; 7 nucleotides align to TRBD1. The V segment lost 0 bases and the J segment 3 bases; nucleotides outside the gene matches: 5. This CDR3 region has 15 residues. Germline CDR1 is MNHNY and CDR2 is SVGAGI (reference sequence). In DNA form, the CDR3 reads TGTGCCAGCAGTTACTCGGACAGGCGGAACTACGAGCAGTACTTC. This gives the protein CASSYSDRRNYEQYF.

The V and J genes are TRBV29-1 and TRBJ1-1; TRBD1 aligns across 9 bases. Germline V lookup: CDR1 SQVTM, CDR2 ANQGSEA. The CDR3 runs to 14 residues. Trimming at V came to 6 bases and at J to 1 base, leaving 6 bases not matched to a gene. The DNA for the CDR3 is TGCAGCGTAGAACAGGGGGCTTCGAACACTGAAGCTTTCTTT. It codes for CSVEQGASNTEAFF. Variable domain in full (rest from reference TRBV29-1 and TRBJ1-1): SAVISQKPSRDICQRGTSLTIQCQVDSQVTMMFWYRQQPGQSLTLIATANQGSEATYESGFVIDKFPISRPNLTFSTLTVSNMSPEDSSIYLCSVEQGASNTEAFFGQGTRLTVV.

This chain links TRBV6-5 with TRBJ2-5, with TRBD1 identical over 9 bases. V was pared by 6 bases and J by 11 bases, with 10 bases of the junction left unmatched. The CDR3 has 13 residues. Germline assignment: CDR1 MNHEY and CDR2 SVGAGI. CDR3 loop: CASRQTGGIEQYF. As DNA, the CDR3 is TGTGCCAGCAGGCAGACAGGGGGAATAGAGCAGTACTTC.

The genes are TRBV5-1 and TRBJ1-1; D is perhaps TRBD1 (6 bases). There are 17 residues in the CDR3. Germline lookup yields CDR1 SGHRS and CDR2 YFSETQ. V lost 6 bases to trimming and J lost 0 bases, with 21 bases between them. CDR3 nucleotide sequence: TGCGCCAGCACCGGGACTATGGGAGGGGGGATGAACACTGAAGCTTTCTTT. As protein: CASTGTMGGGMNTEAFF.

In nucleotides, the CDR3 is TGTGCCAGCCAGCCGAGCCAGGGTGCCACTGAAGCTTTCTTT. Translation gives CASQPSQGATEAFF. The chain links TRBV18 to TRBJ1-1; possibly TRBD1 for D (5 bases). The V gene's germline CDR1 is KGHSH and CDR2 LQKENI. The V and J ends lost 8 bases and 4 bases respectively, with 17 bases between them. The CDR3 covers 14 residues.

V and J are TRBV7-2 and TRBJ2-2; TRBD2 is a possible D gene (7 bases). The CDR3 has 14 residues. Trimming stripped 2 bases from V and 8 bases from J, with 12 bases between. Germline V CDR1 and CDR2: SGHTA, FQGNSA. The CDR3 DNA sequence: TGTGCCAGCAGCTTACTAGGGGGGGCGGGGGAGCTGTTTTTT. This codes for CASSLLGGAGELFF.

This sequence joins TRBV7-9 and TRBJ2-3; D is ambiguous. There are 16 residues in the CDR3. Trimming took 1 base from V and 3 from J, leaving 14 bases between them. The germline V gene has CDR1 SEHNR and CDR2 FQNEAQ (reference sequence). The CDR3 protein is CASSLVVGSGTDTQYF. CDR3 in DNA: TGTGCCAGCAGCTTAGTCGTCGGGTCTGGGACAGATACGCAGTATTTT.

There are a few counts of this clone. The chain recombines TRBV7-9 with TRBJ2-3; 11 nucleotides agree with TRBD2. The CDR3 is 16 residues long. Germline-derived CDR1 and CDR2 are SEHNR and FQNEAQ (reference sequence). With V trimmed by 1 base and J by 4 bases, 4 bases remained unmatched. The CDR3 protein is CASSLGTSGRSDTQYF. CDR3 sequence (DNA): TGTGCCAGCAGCTTAGGGACTAGCGGGCGATCAGATACGCAGTATTTT.

The J gene is TRBJ2-3, the V gene TRBV19, with TRBD1 matching 9 bases. The CDR3 is 15 amino acids. CDR1 and CDR2 (germline): LNHDA, SQIVND (reference sequence). The V gene end was trimmed by 5 bases and the J gene end by 3 bases; junction bases not matched to a gene: 6. CDR3 region: CASSPNRGRTDTQYF. For the CDR3, the DNA is TGTGCCAGTAGTCCAAACAGGGGGCGTACAGATACGCAGTATTTT.

J is TRBJ2-3 and V is TRBV19, with 14 nucleotides matching TRBD2. Germline V gene data show CDR1 as LNHDA and CDR2 as SQIVND (reference sequence). The length of the CDR3 is 16 residues. J lost 5 bases, V lost 6 bases, and 7 bases had no gene match. CDR3 nucleotide sequence: TGTGCCAGTAGCGGAGGACTAGCGGGGGGAAAAGATACGCAGTATTTT. It specifies CASSGGLAGGKDTQYF.

The chain has TRBV7-8 and TRBJ2-7, with 12 bases identical to TRBD1. Trimming took 5 bases from V and 7 from J; bases not matched to a gene: 9. Germline CDR1 is SGHVS and CDR2 is FQNEAQ. The CDR3 has 15 residues. The CDR3 nucleotides are TGTGCCAGCAGCCCCACGGGACAGGGGGCGCGGGAGCAGTACTTC. It encodes CASSPTGQGAREQYF.

This clone has only a few counts. CDR3: CASSPRMSADEQYF. DNA for the CDR3: TGTGCCAGCAGCCCCCGAATGAGTGCGGACGAGCAGTACTTC. V and J are TRBV7-9 and TRBJ2-7; D is unclear. This CDR3 has 14 residues. The V gene lost 5 bases and the J gene lost 5 bases, with 16 bases spanning the gap. Germline values: CDR1 SEHNR, CDR2 FQNEAQ (reference sequence).

The V and J genes are TRBV5-1 and TRBJ2-7, with TRBD1 matching over 7 bases. Germline V gene data show CDR1 as SGHRS and CDR2 as YFSETQ. CDR3 length: 13 residues. J was trimmed by 2 bases and V by 4 bases; bases with no gene match: 3. The CDR3 is CASSEGTAYEQYF. The DNA of the CDR3 is TGCGCCAGCAGCGAAGGGACAGCCTACGAGCAGTACTTC.

The gene calls are TRBV4-1 and TRBJ2-3; TRBD2 agrees at 12 bases. Germline V gene lookup returns CDR1 MGHRA and CDR2 YSYEKL. J was trimmed by 0 bases and V by 0 bases; bases with no gene match: 4. CDR3 length: 18 residues. The CDR3 protein is CASSQDPSGGGSTDTQYF. Here the CDR3 DNA reads TGCGCCAGCAGCCAAGATCCTAGCGGGGGGGGAAGCACAGATACGCAGTATTTT.

V is TRBV5-4 and J is TRBJ2-7; 10 bases fit TRBD2. Unmatched junction bases numbered 9, after V lost 4 bases and J lost 5 bases. The CDR3 runs to 15 residues. CDR1 is SGHNT, CDR2 YYREEE, per germline (reference sequence). CDR3 coding DNA: TGTGCCAGCAGCCAAGCCAGCGGGGGGGCCGACGAGCAGTACTTC. Translated: CASSQASGGADEQYF.

The V and J genes are TRBV6-5 and TRBJ1-2, with D unresolved. The V end was cut by 5 bases, the J end by 3 bases, with 10 bases between. The germline V gene has CDR1 MNHEY and CDR2 SVGAGI. The CDR3 is 13 residues long. In nucleotides, the CDR3 is TGTGCCAGCAGTGATGAGTCCTACTATGGCTACACCTTC. It is translated as CASSDESYYGYTF.

This clone was observed a handful of times. The CDR3 spells CASYRQGARDTQYF. In DNA, the CDR3 is TGCGCCAGCTACCGACAGGGGGCGCGAGATACGCAGTATTTT. The J gene is TRBJ2-3, the V gene TRBV5-1, with 10 bases matching TRBD1. Germline loops: CDR1 SGHRS, CDR2 YFSETQ. With V trimmed by 7 bases and J by 5 bases, 7 bases remained unmatched. The CDR3 is 14 residues long. Looking up the rest from reference TRBV5-1 and TRBJ2-3 gives the full variable domain: KAGVTQTPRYLIKTRGQQVTLSCSPISGHRSVSWYQQTPGQGLQFLFEYFSETQRNKGNFPGRFSGRQFSNSRSEMNVSTLELGDSALYLCASYRQGARDTQYFGPGTRLTVL.